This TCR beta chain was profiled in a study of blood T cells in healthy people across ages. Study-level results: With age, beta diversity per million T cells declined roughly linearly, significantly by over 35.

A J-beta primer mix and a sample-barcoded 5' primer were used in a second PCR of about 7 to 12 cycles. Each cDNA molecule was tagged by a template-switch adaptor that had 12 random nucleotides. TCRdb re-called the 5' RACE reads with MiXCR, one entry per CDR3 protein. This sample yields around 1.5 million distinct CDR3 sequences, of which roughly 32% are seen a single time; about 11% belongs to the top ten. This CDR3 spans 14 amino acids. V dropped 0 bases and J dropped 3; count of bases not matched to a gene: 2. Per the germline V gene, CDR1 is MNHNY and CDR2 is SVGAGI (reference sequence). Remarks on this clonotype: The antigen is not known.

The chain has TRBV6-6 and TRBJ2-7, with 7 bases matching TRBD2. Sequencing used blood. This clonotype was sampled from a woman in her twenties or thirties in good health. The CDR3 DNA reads TGTGCCAGCAGTTACTCGTCTAGCGGCTACGAGCAGTACTTC. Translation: CASSYSSSGYEQYF.